This entry lists 7 T cell receptor beta chains sequenced from one sample in a study of T cell responses to AZD1222 COVID-19 vaccine. Data came from immunoSEQ multiplex PCR; TCRdb stores just in-frame clones and leaves some out. The sample records 91,000 or so clones, approximately 90% being singletons. The sequences come from peripheral blood, collected 28 days after the second AZD1222 dose. The receptor set was obtained from an adult who received the AZD1222 COVID-19 vaccine.

The chain carries TRBV19 and TRBJ1-3; no definite D call. CDR1 LNHDA and CDR2 SQIVND come from the germline V gene (reference sequence). The length of the CDR3 is 16 residues. V was trimmed by 4 bases and J by 0 bases, leaving 13 bases between them. In DNA form, the CDR3 reads TGTGCCAGTAGTAGATTTGTGGGAGGCTCTGGAAACACCATATATTTT. Its translation: CASSRFVGGSGNTIYF. Full variable domain (remainder filled in from reference TRBV19 and TRBJ1-3): DGGITQSPKYLFRKEGQNVTLSCEQNLNHDAMYWYRQDPGQGLRLIYYSQIVNDFQKGDIAEGYSVSREKKESFPLTVTSAQKNPTAFYLCASSRFVGGSGNTIYFGEGSWLTVV.

In DNA, the CDR3 is TGTGCCAGCAGTTTCTTTTTAGGAAACTCTGGAAACACCATATATTTT. Its protein is CASSFFLGNSGNTIYF. The chain recombines TRBV28 with TRBJ1-3; unclear D gene. Looked up from germline, CDR1 is MDHEN and CDR2 is SYDVKM. Trimming removed 3 bases at V and 0 bases at J, with 12 bases between. There are 16 residues in the CDR3. Using reference TRBV28 and TRBJ1-3 for the parts outside the CDR3, the full variable domain is DVKVTQSSRYLVKRTGEKVFLECVQDMDHENMFWYRQDPGLGLRLIYFSYDVKMKEKGDIPEGYSVSREKKERFSLILESASTNQTSMYLCASSFFLGNSGNTIYFGEGSWLTVV.

This clone has a handful of counts. The gene calls are TRBV6-1 and TRBJ1-2; 8 nucleotides match TRBD1. The ends lost 3 bases at V and 0 bases at J; junction bases unmatched: 3. Germline loops: CDR1 MNHNS, CDR2 SASEGT. The CDR3 is 15 amino acids. CDR3 sequence: CASSERTGPNYGYTF. CDR3 sequence (DNA): TGTGCCAGCAGTGAGCGGACAGGGCCTAACTATGGCTACACCTTC.

The rearrangement links TRBV20-1 to TRBJ2-1, with 9 bases lining up with TRBD2. Germline V gives CDR1 DFQATT, CDR2 SNEGSKA (reference sequence). The CDR3 is made up of 16 amino acids. The trim removed 3 bases at V and 7 bases at J, leaving 13 bases unmatched. The CDR3 here is CSASAAGGPPGNEQFF. CDR3 DNA: TGCAGTGCTAGTGCAGCGGGGGGCCCCCCCGGGAATGAGCAGTTCTTC.

The chain couples TRBV6-5 to TRBJ1-5; D unresolved. Germline CDR1 MNHEY, CDR2 SVGAGI. Trimming cost V 7 bases and J 0 bases, with 10 bases left between them. This CDR3 region has 14 residues. CDR3 in amino acids: CASKRLISNQPQHF. The DNA for the CDR3 is TGTGCCAGCAAGAGACTGATTAGCAATCAGCCCCAGCATTTT.

The gene calls are TRBV7-2 and TRBJ2-5; 7 positions match TRBD1. The CDR3 covers 14 residues. The V segment lost 5 bases and the J segment 1 base; nucleotides outside the gene matches: 4. Germline CDR1 is SGHTA and CDR2 is FQGNSA. The CDR3 DNA reads TGTGCCAGCAGCCCCGGACAGGCCCAAGAGACCCAGTACTTC. Its protein is CASSPGQAQETQYF.

The CDR3 reads CASTKYGGGRVSPLHF. In DNA form, the CDR3 reads TGTGCCAGTACCAAATATGGGGGGGGAAGGGTTTCACCCCTCCACTTT. J is TRBJ1-6 and V is TRBV19; a weak D match, TRBD1 (5 bases). Between the trimmed V and J ends, which lost 7 bases and 9 bases, there was a span of 22 bases. CDR3 length equals 16 residues. CDR1 is LNHDA, CDR2 SQIVND, per germline (reference sequence).